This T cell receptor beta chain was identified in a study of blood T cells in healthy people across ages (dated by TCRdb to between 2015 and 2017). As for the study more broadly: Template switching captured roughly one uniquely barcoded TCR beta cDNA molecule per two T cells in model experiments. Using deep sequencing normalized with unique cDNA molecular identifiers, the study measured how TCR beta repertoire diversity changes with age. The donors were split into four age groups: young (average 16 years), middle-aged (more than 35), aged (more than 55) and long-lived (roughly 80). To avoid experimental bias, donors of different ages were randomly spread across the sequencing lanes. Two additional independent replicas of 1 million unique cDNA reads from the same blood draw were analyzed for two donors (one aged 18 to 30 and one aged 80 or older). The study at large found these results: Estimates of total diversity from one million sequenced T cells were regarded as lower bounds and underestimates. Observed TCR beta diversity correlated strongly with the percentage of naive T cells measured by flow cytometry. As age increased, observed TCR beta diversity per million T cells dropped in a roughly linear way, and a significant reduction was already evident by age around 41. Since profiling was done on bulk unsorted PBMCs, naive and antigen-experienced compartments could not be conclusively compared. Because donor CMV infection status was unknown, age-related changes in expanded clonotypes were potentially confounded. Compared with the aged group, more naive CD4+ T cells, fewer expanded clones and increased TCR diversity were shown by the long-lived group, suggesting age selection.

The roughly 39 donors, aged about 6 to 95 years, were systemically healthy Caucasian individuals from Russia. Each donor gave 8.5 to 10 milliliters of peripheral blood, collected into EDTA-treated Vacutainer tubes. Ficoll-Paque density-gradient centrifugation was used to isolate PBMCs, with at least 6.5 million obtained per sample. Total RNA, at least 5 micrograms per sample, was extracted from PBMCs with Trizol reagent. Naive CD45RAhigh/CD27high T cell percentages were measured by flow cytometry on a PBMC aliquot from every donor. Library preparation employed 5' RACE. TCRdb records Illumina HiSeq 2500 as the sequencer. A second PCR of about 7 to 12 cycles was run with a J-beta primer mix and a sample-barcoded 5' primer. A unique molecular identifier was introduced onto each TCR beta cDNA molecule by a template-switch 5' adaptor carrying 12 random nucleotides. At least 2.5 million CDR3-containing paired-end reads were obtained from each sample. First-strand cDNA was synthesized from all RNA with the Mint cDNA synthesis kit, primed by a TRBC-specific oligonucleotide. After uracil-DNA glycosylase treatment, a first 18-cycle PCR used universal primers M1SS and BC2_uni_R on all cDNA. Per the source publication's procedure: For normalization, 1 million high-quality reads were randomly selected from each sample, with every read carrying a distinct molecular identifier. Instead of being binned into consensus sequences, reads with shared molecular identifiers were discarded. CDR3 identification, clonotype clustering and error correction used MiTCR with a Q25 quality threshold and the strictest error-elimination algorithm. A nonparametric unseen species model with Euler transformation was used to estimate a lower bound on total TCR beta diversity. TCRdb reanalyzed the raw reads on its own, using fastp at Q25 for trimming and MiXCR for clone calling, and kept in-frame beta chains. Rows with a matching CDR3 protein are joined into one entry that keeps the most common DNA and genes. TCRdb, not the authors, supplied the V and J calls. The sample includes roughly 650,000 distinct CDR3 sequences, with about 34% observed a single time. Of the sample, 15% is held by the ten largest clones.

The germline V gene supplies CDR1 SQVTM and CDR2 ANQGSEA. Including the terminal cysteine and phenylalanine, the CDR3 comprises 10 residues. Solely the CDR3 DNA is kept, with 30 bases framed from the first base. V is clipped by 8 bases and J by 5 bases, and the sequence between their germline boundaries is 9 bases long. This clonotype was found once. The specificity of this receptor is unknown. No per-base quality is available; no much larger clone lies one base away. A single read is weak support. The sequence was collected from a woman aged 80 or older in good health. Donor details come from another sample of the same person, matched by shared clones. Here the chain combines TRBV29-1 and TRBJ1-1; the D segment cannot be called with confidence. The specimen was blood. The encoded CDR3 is CSPIRTEAFF. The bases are TGCAGCCCGATTCGGACTGAAGCTTTCTTT.